A selection of T cell receptor beta chains follows, all from one sample in a study of blood T cell repertoires in COVID-19. The method was immunoSEQ multiplex PCR; TCRdb's version includes in-frame clones alone and lacks a portion of them. The table lists approximately 230,000 clones, 80% to 90% of them singletons. The specimen sequenced was PBMCs or T cells enriched from blood (not recorded which). These receptors all come from a man younger than 30 who had recovered from COVID-19. Both conserved end residues are part of each CDR3. D genes are given only for firm matches. Size values are once, few and many counts, or a class for expanded clones, and some rows have none.

v_gene: TRBV10-3; j_gene: TRBJ2-7; abundance: -; d_gene: TRBD1; CDR3nt: TGTGCCATCAGTGACGGACAGGGGTTCTACGAGCAGTACTTC; CDR3aa: CAISDGQGFYEQYF
v_gene: TRBV11-2; j_gene: TRBJ2-1; abundance: -; d_gene: TRBD1; CDR3nt: TGTGCCAGCAGCTTGAGGACAGGGTACAATGAGCAGTTCTTC; CDR3aa: CASSLRTGYNEQFF
v_gene: TRBV11-1; j_gene: TRBJ2-1; abundance: -; d_gene: -; CDR3nt: TGTGCCAGCAGCTTTGTTGGGCGGGGAGCGGACGAGCAGTTCTTC; CDR3aa: CASSFVGRGADEQFF
v_gene: TRBV2; j_gene: TRBJ2-5; abundance: -; d_gene: -; CDR3nt: TGTGCCAGCGGGCGGGAACAAGAGACCCAGTACTTC; CDR3aa: CASGREQETQYF
v_gene: TRBV4-1; j_gene: TRBJ1-1; abundance: -; d_gene: TRBD1; CDR3nt: TGCGCCAGCAGCCAAGCGGACAGGGACGCTGAAGCTTTCTTT; CDR3aa: CASSQADRDAEAFF
v_gene: TRBV7-9; j_gene: TRBJ1-5; abundance: -; d_gene: -; CDR3nt: TGTGCCAGCAGCTTAGGGCCAGGTTTCAATCAGCCCCAGCATTTT; CDR3aa: CASSLGPGFNQPQHF
v_gene: TRBV6-2/TRBV6-3; j_gene: TRBJ2-7; abundance: -; d_gene: TRBD1; CDR3nt: TGTGCCAGCAGTGACTTCCTCGGGACAGGGTCCCACGAGCAGTACTTC; CDR3aa: CASSDFLGTGSHEQYF
v_gene: TRBV6-6; j_gene: TRBJ1-6; abundance: -; d_gene: -; CDR3nt: TGTGCCAGCAGACTGACAGGTTCACCCCTCCACTTT; CDR3aa: CASRLTGSPLHF
v_gene: TRBV19; j_gene: TRBJ2-7; abundance: once; d_gene: TRBD2; CDR3nt: TGTGCCAGTAGTGCCCGGACTAGCGGGAGAGGGTACGAGCAGTACTTC; CDR3aa: CASSARTSGRGYEQYF
v_gene: TRBV27; j_gene: TRBJ1-5; abundance: -; d_gene: TRBD1; CDR3nt: TGTGCCAGCAGTCCAACAGGGGTGCTTGGCAATCAGCCCCAGCATTTT; CDR3aa: CASSPTGVLGNQPQHF
v_gene: TRBV7-8; j_gene: TRBJ2-1; abundance: -; d_gene: -; CDR3nt: TGTGCCAGCAGCTTGGTCCGTAGCTCCTACAATGAGCAGTTCTTC; CDR3aa: CASSLVRSSYNEQFF
v_gene: TRBV5-1; j_gene: TRBJ2-7; abundance: few; d_gene: TRBD2; CDR3nt: TGCGCCAGCAGCCCCTCCGCGGGGGGTAGCGAGTTCGAGCAGTACTTC; CDR3aa: CASSPSAGGSEFEQYF
v_gene: TRBV28; j_gene: TRBJ2-7; abundance: -; d_gene: TRBD1; CDR3nt: TGTGCCAGCAGTTCGTATAGACAGGGGGCCTCCTACGAGCAGTACTTC; CDR3aa: CASSSYRQGASYEQYF
v_gene: TRBV5-1; j_gene: TRBJ1-6; abundance: -; d_gene: -; CDR3nt: TGCGCCAGCAGCTTGGGAGCCTCACCCCTCCACTTT; CDR3aa: CASSLGASPLHF
v_gene: TRBV5-1; j_gene: TRBJ2-7; abundance: few; d_gene: -; CDR3nt: TGCGCCAGCAGCTTGTATTCAGGTTCCTACGAGCAGTACTTC; CDR3aa: CASSLYSGSYEQYF
v_gene: TRBV24-1; j_gene: TRBJ2-5; abundance: -; d_gene: TRBD1; CDR3nt: TGTGCCACCAGTGCCACCGGGACAGGGGAAGAGACCCAGTACTTC; CDR3aa: CATSATGTGEETQYF
v_gene: TRBV11-2; j_gene: TRBJ2-1; abundance: -; d_gene: TRBD1; CDR3nt: TGTGCGAGCAGGGGGACAGGGGTCCTCTCCTACAATGAGCAGTTCTTC; CDR3aa: CASRGTGVLSYNEQFF
v_gene: TRBV7-2; j_gene: TRBJ2-4; abundance: -; d_gene: TRBD2; CDR3nt: TGTGCCAGCAGCTTAGTCGGTGGGAGGGGAAACATTCAGTACTTC; CDR3aa: CASSLVGGRGNIQYF
v_gene: TRBV12-3/TRBV12-4; j_gene: TRBJ2-7; abundance: few; d_gene: -; CDR3nt: TGTGCCAGCAGTTCCCCTAGCTACGAGCAGTACTTC; CDR3aa: CASSSPSYEQYF
v_gene: TRBV5-1; j_gene: TRBJ2-3; abundance: -; d_gene: TRBD2; CDR3nt: TGCGCCAGCAGCTTTGGGGAAGGAGCGGGAGAACGAAGTACGCAGTATTTT; CDR3aa: CASSFGEGAGERSTQYF
v_gene: TRBV5-4; j_gene: TRBJ1-2; abundance: few; d_gene: TRBD1; CDR3nt: TGTGCCAGCAGCTTGGTCGACAGGGGGGGAAGCTACACCTTC; CDR3aa: CASSLVDRGGSYTF
v_gene: TRBV4-1; j_gene: TRBJ1-4; abundance: -; d_gene: TRBD1; CDR3nt: TGCGCCAGCAGCCGCATACAGGGGGCAGGAGAAAAACTGTTTTTT; CDR3aa: CASSRIQGAGEKLFF
v_gene: TRBV2; j_gene: TRBJ1-6; abundance: -; d_gene: -; CDR3nt: TGTGCCAGCGGACGGACAGAAAATTCACCCCTCCACTTT; CDR3aa: CASGRTENSPLHF
v_gene: TRBV7-8; j_gene: TRBJ2-7; abundance: -; d_gene: TRBD2; CDR3nt: TGTGCCAGCAGCGCGCGGACTAGCGGGAGTTACGAGCAGTACTTC; CDR3aa: CASSARTSGSYEQYF
v_gene: TRBV10-3; j_gene: TRBJ1-3; abundance: -; d_gene: -; CDR3nt: TGTGCCATCAGTGAGTCGAGGACAGCAACTGGAAACACCATATATTTT; CDR3aa: CAISESRTATGNTIYF
v_gene: TRBV4-1; j_gene: TRBJ2-7; abundance: -; d_gene: TRBD2; CDR3nt: TGCGCCAGCAGCCAGGGCCCGAGGGAGGGTGAGTACTTC; CDR3aa: CASSQGPREGEYF
v_gene: TRBV15; j_gene: TRBJ2-5; abundance: -; d_gene: TRBD2; CDR3nt: TGTGCCACCACTAGCGGGTTGAAAGAGACCCAGTACTTC; CDR3aa: CATTSGLKETQYF
v_gene: TRBV5-1; j_gene: TRBJ1-3; abundance: -; d_gene: -; CDR3nt: TGCGCCAGCAGCTTGGGGCAGAACTCTGGAAACACCATATATTTT; CDR3aa: CASSLGQNSGNTIYF
v_gene: TRBV5-4; j_gene: TRBJ2-2; abundance: -; d_gene: -; CDR3nt: TGTGCCAGCAGTAGCGACAGGCTACCCTTAAACACCGGGGAGCTGTTTTTT; CDR3aa: CASSSDRLPLNTGELFF
v_gene: TRBV29-1; j_gene: TRBJ2-1; abundance: -; d_gene: -; CDR3nt: TGCAGCGTTGAGCTTAGTTCGATCGACTACAATGAGCAGTTCTTC; CDR3aa: CSVELSSIDYNEQFF
v_gene: TRBV5-1; j_gene: TRBJ2-4; abundance: few; d_gene: -; CDR3nt: TGCGCCAGCAGCTTTGCGGAACATGGGGACACTGCCAAAAACATTCAGTACTTC; CDR3aa: CASSFAEHGDTAKNIQYF
v_gene: TRBV24-1; j_gene: TRBJ2-3; abundance: -; d_gene: TRBD2; CDR3nt: TGTGCCACCAGTGATGCGACTAGCGGATTTGGCACAGATACGCAGTATTTT; CDR3aa: CATSDATSGFGTDTQYF
v_gene: TRBV30; j_gene: TRBJ1-2; abundance: -; d_gene: -; CDR3nt: TGTGCCTGGATTCCCCCCGGACACCATCGCTACACCTTC; CDR3aa: CAWIPPGHHRYTF
v_gene: TRBV19; j_gene: TRBJ1-5; abundance: -; d_gene: -; CDR3nt: TGTGCCAGTACCAATTTTCGGGGGCAGCCCCAGCATTTT; CDR3aa: CASTNFRGQPQHF
v_gene: TRBV5-1; j_gene: TRBJ1-6; abundance: -; d_gene: -; CDR3nt: TGCGCCAGCAGCTTAGTTAGCTCCTATAATTCACCCCTCCACTTT; CDR3aa: CASSLVSSYNSPLHF
v_gene: TRBV11-3; j_gene: TRBJ2-1; abundance: -; d_gene: -; CDR3nt: TGTGCCAGCAGCGCGGGACCCAGCCCCTACAATGAGCAGTTCTTC; CDR3aa: CASSAGPSPYNEQFF
v_gene: TRBV7-8; j_gene: TRBJ1-6; abundance: -; d_gene: -; CDR3nt: TGTGCCAGCAGCTTAAACCCTCGCCAGGGGAGAAATTCACCCCTCCACTTT; CDR3aa: CASSLNPRQGRNSPLHF
v_gene: TRBV27; j_gene: TRBJ1-3; abundance: -; d_gene: -; CDR3nt: TGTGCCAGCAGTAGAGAACCTGGAAACACCATATATTTT; CDR3aa: CASSREPGNTIYF
v_gene: TRBV2; j_gene: TRBJ2-1; abundance: once; d_gene: -; CDR3nt: TGTGCCAGCAGTCCCTCCGGGGGGCCTTTCTCCTACAATGAGCAGTTCTTC; CDR3aa: CASSPSGGPFSYNEQFF
v_gene: TRBV5-1; j_gene: TRBJ2-3; abundance: -; d_gene: TRBD2; CDR3nt: TGCGCCAGCAGCGTGGTTACTAGCGGGAGGGCCGGAGATACGCAGTATTTT; CDR3aa: CASSVVTSGRAGDTQYF
v_gene: TRBV3-1/TRBV3-2; j_gene: TRBJ2-7; abundance: once; d_gene: -; CDR3nt: TGTGCCAGCAGCCGTTACGGCCCAGGGGCATTCGAGCAGTACTTC; CDR3aa: CASSRYGPGAFEQYF
v_gene: TRBV7-9; j_gene: TRBJ2-1; abundance: -; d_gene: TRBD2; CDR3nt: TGTGCCAGCAGCACCGGACTAGCGGGAAACTACAATGAGCAGTTCTTC; CDR3aa: CASSTGLAGNYNEQFF
v_gene: TRBV4-1; j_gene: TRBJ1-4; abundance: -; d_gene: TRBD1; CDR3nt: TGCGCCAGCAGACTAGGACAGGGGGGTACTAATGAAAAACTGTTTTTT; CDR3aa: CASRLGQGGTNEKLFF
v_gene: TRBV10-3; j_gene: TRBJ2-1; abundance: -; d_gene: TRBD2; CDR3nt: TGTGCCATCAGTGGGACTAGCGGGAGGGTAAATGAGCAGTTCTTC; CDR3aa: CAISGTSGRVNEQFF
v_gene: TRBV6-1; j_gene: TRBJ1-6; abundance: -; d_gene: -; CDR3nt: TGTGCCAGCAGTGAAGCGAACAAGAATTCACCCCTCCACTTT; CDR3aa: CASSEANKNSPLHF
v_gene: TRBV11-2; j_gene: TRBJ2-7; abundance: -; d_gene: TRBD2; CDR3nt: TGTGCCAGCAGCGTCCTCGGGGGGGACGAGCAGTACTTC; CDR3aa: CASSVLGGDEQYF
v_gene: TRBV5-1; j_gene: TRBJ1-6; abundance: -; d_gene: -; CDR3nt: TGCGCCAGCAGGCCGTCGGACAGTACAGGTTCACCCCTCCACTTT; CDR3aa: CASRPSDSTGSPLHF
v_gene: TRBV7-6; j_gene: TRBJ2-2; abundance: -; d_gene: TRBD2; CDR3nt: TGTGCCAGCAGCCCTGCGGGGACTAGCGCTAACACCGGGGAGCTGTTTTTT; CDR3aa: CASSPAGTSANTGELFF
v_gene: TRBV7-7; j_gene: TRBJ2-2; abundance: -; d_gene: -; CDR3nt: TGTGCTAGCAGCCCAGTGGAGGAGCGCGGGGAGCTGTTTTTT; CDR3aa: CASSPVEERGELFF
v_gene: TRBV4-2; j_gene: TRBJ2-7; abundance: -; d_gene: TRBD1; CDR3nt: TGTGCCAGCAGCAGGGACAGGGGGGCCTACGAGCAGTACTTC; CDR3aa: CASSRDRGAYEQYF
v_gene: TRBV18; j_gene: TRBJ1-5; abundance: once; d_gene: TRBD1; CDR3nt: TGTGCCAGCTCACACGGGACAGGAGGCAATCAGCCCCAGCATTTT; CDR3aa: CASSHGTGGNQPQHF
v_gene: TRBV3-1/TRBV3-2; j_gene: TRBJ2-2; abundance: -; d_gene: -; CDR3nt: TGTGCCAGCAGCCAGCAGGGTGCCACCGGGGAGCTGTTTTTT; CDR3aa: CASSQQGATGELFF
v_gene: TRBV21-1; j_gene: TRBJ2-7; abundance: -; d_gene: -; CDR3nt: TGTGCCAGCAGCGACACTCAGGACAGGGGAACCTACGAGCAGTACTTC; CDR3aa: CASSDTQDRGTYEQYF
v_gene: TRBV18; j_gene: TRBJ2-6; abundance: -; d_gene: TRBD1; CDR3nt: TGTGCCAGCTCACCAACGGCGGACAGGCCCTCTGGGGCCAACGTCCTGACTTTC; CDR3aa: CASSPTADRPSGANVLTF
v_gene: TRBV15; j_gene: TRBJ2-1; abundance: once; d_gene: TRBD2; CDR3nt: TGTGCCACCAGCGAGGGGTCGGGAGGACCCCCAGAGCAGTTCTTC; CDR3aa: CATSEGSGGPPEQFF